A selection of T cell receptor beta chains follows, all from one sample in a study of cytotoxic CD8 clonotypes in ibrutinib-treated CLL. Repertoires were generated with immunoSEQ multiplex PCR, while TCRdb's copy carries only in-frame clones and drops some. In the table there are 110,000 to 150,000 clones, roughly three quarters of which are singletons. Source: PBMCs, taken after 24 months of ibrutinib treatment. These receptors were collected from a human donor with chronic lymphocytic leukemia. The CDR3 runs from the conserved cysteine through the conserved F or W. D genes are given only for firm matches. Some rows mark clone size as missing; the rest say once, few, many or name a class of expanded clone.

length: 14
J: TRBJ1-5
V: TRBV7-8
D: .
size: .
CDR3: CASTPRGPPRAQHF
DNA: TGTGCCAGCACCCCCCGGGGCCCACCCCGGGCCCAGCATTTT

length: 15
J: TRBJ2-3
V: TRBV28
D: TRBD2
size: .
CDR3: CASSLISSGTDTQYF
DNA: TGTGCCAGCAGTTTAATTTCTAGCGGGACAGATACGCAGTATTTT

length: 14
J: TRBJ2-3
V: TRBV2
D: .
size: .
CDR3: CASSEAGGTDTQYF
DNA: TGTGCCAGCAGTGAAGCGGGGGGCACAGATACGCAGTATTTT

length: 13
J: TRBJ2-3
V: TRBV7-2
D: .
size: .
CDR3: CASSLAGGGTQYF
DNA: TGTGCCAGCAGCTTAGCGGGAGGTGGAACGCAGTATTTT

length: 14
J: TRBJ2-3
V: TRBV4-3
D: .
size: .
CDR3: CASSRGLDLDTQYF
DNA: TGCGCCAGCAGCCGGGGATTAGATCTAGATACGCAGTATTTT

length: 21
J: TRBJ2-5
V: TRBV4-2
D: TRBD2
size: .
CDR3: CASSRIPLAGASGGPGETQYF
DNA: TGTGCCAGCAGCCGGATACCCCTGGCTGGCGCTAGCGGGGGGCCGGGGGAGACCCAGTACTTC

length: 16
J: TRBJ2-2
V: TRBV18
D: TRBD2
size: .
CDR3: CASSPPGTINTGELFF
DNA: TGTGCCAGCTCACCTCCCGGGACTATTAACACCGGGGAGCTGTTTTTT

length: 16
J: TRBJ2-1
V: TRBV6-4
D: TRBD2
size: few
CDR3: CASSDSGTSDHNEQFF
DNA: TGTGCCAGCAGTGACTCCGGGACTAGCGACCACAATGAGCAGTTCTTC

length: 15
J: TRBJ2-7
V: TRBV28
D: TRBD1
size: .
CDR3: CASSLGTGGPYEQYF
DNA: TGTGCCAGCAGCTTGGGGACAGGGGGCCCCTACGAGCAGTACTTC

length: 16
J: TRBJ2-2
V: TRBV9
D: TRBD2
size: .
CDR3: CASSGTGLENTGELFF
DNA: TGTGCCAGCAGCGGAACGGGACTAGAGAACACCGGGGAGCTGTTTTTT

length: 15
J: TRBJ1-4
V: TRBV25-1
D: .
size: few
CDR3: CASSALGTNNEKLFF
DNA: TGTGCCAGCAGCGCCCTAGGGACGAATAATGAAAAACTGTTTTTT

length: 15
J: TRBJ2-3
V: TRBV6-5
D: .
size: .
CDR3: CASSYGDGQTDTQYF
DNA: TGTGCCAGCAGTTACGGGGACGGCCAAACAGATACGCAGTATTTT

length: 15
J: TRBJ1-5
V: TRBV6-5
D: .
size: few
CDR3: CASSYQRGSNQPQHF
DNA: TGTGCCAGCAGTTACCAGCGAGGAAGCAATCAGCCCCAGCATTTT

length: 14
J: TRBJ1-3
V: TRBV6-6
D: TRBD1
size: .
CDR3: CASSLTGGENTIYF
DNA: TGTGCCAGCAGTTTGACAGGGGGAGAAAACACCATATATTTT

length: 14
J: TRBJ1-6
V: TRBV9
D: .
size: .
CDR3: CASSVGATGGPLHF
DNA: TGTGCCAGCAGCGTAGGGGCAACCGGTGGGCCCCTCCACTTT

length: 14
J: TRBJ2-7
V: TRBV19
D: .
size: once
CDR3: CASSMYSGPYEQYF
DNA: TGTGCCAGTAGTATGTATTCGGGACCCTACGAGCAGTACTTC

length: 13
J: TRBJ1-2
V: TRBV30
D: .
size: few
CDR3: CAWTETLPYGYTF
DNA: TGTGCCTGGACCGAGACCCTTCCCTATGGCTACACCTTC

length: 13
J: TRBJ2-3
V: TRBV19
D: .
size: .
CDR3: CASRRGSTDTQYF
DNA: TGTGCCAGTCGGCGAGGGAGCACAGATACGCAGTATTTT

length: 14
J: TRBJ1-5
V: TRBV6-6
D: .
size: .
CDR3: CASRATGGGQPQHF
DNA: TGTGCCAGCAGGGCGACAGGAGGGGGTCAGCCCCAGCATTTT

length: 15
J: TRBJ2-5
V: TRBV7-2
D: .
size: few
CDR3: CASSFWGTPGETQYF
DNA: TGTGCCAGCAGCTTTTGGGGGACACCGGGCGAGACCCAGTACTTC

length: 16
J: TRBJ2-1
V: TRBV25-1
D: .
size: .
CDR3: CASSAPGAPSYNEQFF
DNA: TGTGCCAGCAGCGCCCCAGGGGCCCCCTCCTACAATGAGCAGTTCTTC

length: 15
J: TRBJ2-2
V: TRBV5-1
D: TRBD1
size: .
CDR3: CASTRGTGNTGELFF
DNA: TGCGCCAGCACCCGCGGGACAGGGAACACCGGGGAGCTGTTTTTT

length: 14
J: TRBJ2-3
V: TRBV27
D: .
size: once
CDR3: CASRSWGSTDTQYF
DNA: TGTGCCAGCCGCTCATGGGGCAGCACAGATACGCAGTATTTT

length: 14
J: TRBJ2-7
V: TRBV18
D: TRBD1
size: .
CDR3: CASSPTGGTYEQYF
DNA: TGTGCCAGCTCACCTACAGGGGGCACCTACGAGCAGTACTTC

length: 16
J: TRBJ1-5
V: TRBV28
D: .
size: .
CDR3: CASIPPGAPRNQPQHF
DNA: TGTGCCAGCATCCCTCCGGGGGCGCCCCGGAATCAGCCCCAGCATTTT

length: 14
J: TRBJ2-7
V: TRBV14
D: .
size: .
CDR3: CASSQVGRGAEQYF
DNA: TGTGCCAGCAGCCAAGTAGGAAGGGGGGCCGAGCAGTACTTC

length: 12
J: TRBJ2-5
V: TRBV19
D: .
size: .
CDR3: CASGYDGETQYF
DNA: TGTGCCAGTGGGTATGACGGCGAGACCCAGTACTTC

length: 13
J: TRBJ2-7
V: TRBV7-3
D: .
size: .
CDR3: CASSSSPWGEQYF
DNA: TGTGCCAGCAGCTCCAGCCCCTGGGGGGAGCAGTACTTC

length: 17
J: TRBJ2-3
V: TRBV11-2
D: .
size: .
CDR3: CASSLDPPPGPTDTQYF
DNA: TGTGCCAGCAGCTTAGATCCCCCCCCCGGGCCCACAGATACGCAGTATTTT

length: 15
J: TRBJ2-3
V: TRBV7-2
D: TRBD2
size: .
CDR3: CASSLRGAFADTQYF
DNA: TGTGCCAGCAGCTTGCGGGGGGCCTTTGCAGATACGCAGTATTTT

length: 13
J: TRBJ1-6
V: TRBV6-5
D: .
size: few
CDR3: CASSQGYGSPLHF
DNA: TGTGCCAGCAGCCAGGGGTACGGTTCACCCCTCCACTTT

length: 15
J: TRBJ1-4
V: TRBV7-2
D: TRBD1
size: few
CDR3: CASSPRQGGGEKLFF
DNA: TGTGCCAGCAGCCCCCGACAGGGTGGGGGTGAAAAACTGTTTTTT